This T cell receptor beta chain was found in a study of regulatory T cells in long-lasting Graves disease. The wider study: Newly diagnosed Graves' patients had under 3 months of antithyroid drugs.

With 8 bases removed from V and 6 bases from J, the gap between germline ends came to 16 bases. The CDR3 has 13 amino acids. The germline gives CDR1 MRHNA, CDR2 SNTAGT. Study-level findings and limits: TRBV28, TRBJ1-2 and TRBJ2-5 were segments that persistent disease favored.

Investigators prepared the TCR beta libraries by applying iRepertoire HTBI primers and Arm-PCR of CDR3 regions. One entry per CDR3 protein results from TCRdb running MiXCR on the multiplex PCR reads. The table lists around 250,000 distinct CDR3 sequences, roughly a fifth of them singletons. As for time point: newly diagnosed GD, antithyroid drugs for less than 3 months. There was RNA extracted from PBMCs, and the TCR library was made from it. The sample holds a few counts of this clonotype. Its matching antigen is unknown. The sequencing here drew on peripheral blood mononuclear cells (PBMCs), taken at new diagnosis, from a patient treated with antithyroid drugs. The V gene is TRBV6-4, the J gene TRBJ1-2; D perhaps matches TRBD1 (5 bases). This TCR was sampled from a female donor with Graves disease. CDR3 in amino acids: CASRQGLRDGYTF. The CDR3 bases are TGTGCCAGCCGGCAGGGATTACGTGATGGCTACACCTTC.